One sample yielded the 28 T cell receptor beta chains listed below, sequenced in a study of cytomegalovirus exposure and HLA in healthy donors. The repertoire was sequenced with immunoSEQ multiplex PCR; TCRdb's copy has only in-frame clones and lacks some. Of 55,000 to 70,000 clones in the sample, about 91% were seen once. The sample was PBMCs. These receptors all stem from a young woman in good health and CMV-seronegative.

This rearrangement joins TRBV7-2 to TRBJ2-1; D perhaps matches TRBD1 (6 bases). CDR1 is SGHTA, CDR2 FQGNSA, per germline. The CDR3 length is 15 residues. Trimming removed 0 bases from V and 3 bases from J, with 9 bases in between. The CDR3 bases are TGTGCCAGCAGCTTAGCGCGACAGGTCTACAATGAGCAGTTCTTC. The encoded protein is CASSLARQVYNEQFF. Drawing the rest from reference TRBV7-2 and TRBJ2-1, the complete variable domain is GAGVSQSPSNKVTEKGKDVELRCDPISGHTALYWYRQSLGQGLEFLIYFQGNSAPDKSGLPSDRFSAERTGGSVSTLTIQRTQQEDSAVYLCASSLARQVYNEQFFGPGTRLTVL.

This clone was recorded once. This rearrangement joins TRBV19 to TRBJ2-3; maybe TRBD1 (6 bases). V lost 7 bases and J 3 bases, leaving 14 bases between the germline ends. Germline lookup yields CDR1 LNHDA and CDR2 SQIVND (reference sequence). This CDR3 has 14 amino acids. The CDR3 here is CASNKQGFTDTQYF. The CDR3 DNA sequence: TGTGCCAGTAACAAGCAGGGGTTTACAGATACGCAGTATTTT.

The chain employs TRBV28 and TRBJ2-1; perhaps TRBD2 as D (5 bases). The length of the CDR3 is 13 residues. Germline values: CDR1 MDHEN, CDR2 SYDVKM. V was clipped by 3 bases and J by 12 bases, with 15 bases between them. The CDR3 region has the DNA TGTGCCAGCAGTTTTTCTTTGGTGGCGGGGCAGTTCTTC. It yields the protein CASSFSLVAGQFF.

CDR3 sequence (DNA): TGTGCCAGCAGCCTTAGAAGGTCGACAGCAATCACAGATACGCAGTATTTT. It is translated as CASSLRRSTAITDTQYF. This sequence joins TRBV7-2 and TRBJ2-3, with D maybe TRBD1 (5 bases). CDR3 size: 17 residues. The V and J ends lost 5 bases and 2 bases respectively, with 20 bases between them. Germline V gene sequence: CDR1 SGHTA, CDR2 FQGNSA. The variable domain in full, completed from reference TRBV7-2 and TRBJ2-3, reads GAGVSQSPSNKVTEKGKDVELRCDPISGHTALYWYRQSLGQGLEFLIYFQGNSAPDKSGLPSDRFSAERTGGSVSTLTIQRTQQEDSAVYLCASSLRRSTAITDTQYFGPGTRLTVL.

The CDR3 sequence: CASSEIRGYGYTF. The CDR3 DNA sequence: TGTGCCAGCAGTGAAATCAGAGGCTATGGCTACACCTTC. The rearrangement uses TRBV6-1 and TRBJ1-2; D is uncertain. This CDR3 is built from 13 residues. V was trimmed by 2 bases and J by 4 bases, leaving 8 bases between them. Germline V lookup: CDR1 MNHNS, CDR2 SASEGT.

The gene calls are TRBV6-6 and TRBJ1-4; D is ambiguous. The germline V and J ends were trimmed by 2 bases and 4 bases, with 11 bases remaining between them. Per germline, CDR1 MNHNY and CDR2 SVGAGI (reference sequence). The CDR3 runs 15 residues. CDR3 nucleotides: TGTGCCAGCAGTTACGAGGCCACGGATAATGAAAAACTGTTTTTT. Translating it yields CASSYEATDNEKLFF.

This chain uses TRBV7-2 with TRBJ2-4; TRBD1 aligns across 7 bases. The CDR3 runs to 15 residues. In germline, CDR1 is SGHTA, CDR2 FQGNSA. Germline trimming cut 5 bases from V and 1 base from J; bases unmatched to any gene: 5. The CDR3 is CASSRETGAKNIQYF. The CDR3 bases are TGTGCCAGCAGCAGAGAGACAGGGGCCAAAAACATTCAGTACTTC. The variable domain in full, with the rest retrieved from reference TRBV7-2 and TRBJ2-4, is GAGVSQSPSNKVTEKGKDVELRCDPISGHTALYWYRQSLGQGLEFLIYFQGNSAPDKSGLPSDRFSAERTGGSVSTLTIQRTQQEDSAVYLCASSRETGAKNIQYFGAGTRLSVL.

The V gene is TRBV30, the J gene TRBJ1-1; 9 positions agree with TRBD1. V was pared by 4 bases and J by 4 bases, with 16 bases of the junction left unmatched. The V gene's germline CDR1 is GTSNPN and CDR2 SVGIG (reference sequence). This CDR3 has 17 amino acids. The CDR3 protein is CAWTLTGGFVWGTEAFF. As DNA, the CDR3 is TGTGCCTGGACCCTAACAGGGGGCTTTGTGTGGGGCACTGAAGCTTTCTTT.

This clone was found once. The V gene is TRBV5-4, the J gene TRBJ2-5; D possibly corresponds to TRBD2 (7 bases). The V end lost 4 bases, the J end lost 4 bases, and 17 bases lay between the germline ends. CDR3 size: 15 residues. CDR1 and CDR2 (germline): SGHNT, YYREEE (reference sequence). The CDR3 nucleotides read TGTGCCAGCAGCGGGGGGGCCTCAAGGATAGAGACCCAGTACTTC. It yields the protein CASSGGASRIETQYF.

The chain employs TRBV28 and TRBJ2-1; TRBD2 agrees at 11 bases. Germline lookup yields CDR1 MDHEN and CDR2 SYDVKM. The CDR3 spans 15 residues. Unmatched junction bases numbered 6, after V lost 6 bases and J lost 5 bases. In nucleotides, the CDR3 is TGTGCCAGCAGGAGGATGACTAGCGGGGACAATGAGCAGTTCTTC. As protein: CASRRMTSGDNEQFF.

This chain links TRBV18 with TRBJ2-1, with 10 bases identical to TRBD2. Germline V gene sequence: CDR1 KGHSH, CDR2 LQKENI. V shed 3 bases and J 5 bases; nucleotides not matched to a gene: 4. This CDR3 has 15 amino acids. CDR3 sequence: CASSPQLAGDNEQFF. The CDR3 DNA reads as TGTGCCAGCTCACCTCAGCTAGCGGGGGACAATGAGCAGTTCTTC.

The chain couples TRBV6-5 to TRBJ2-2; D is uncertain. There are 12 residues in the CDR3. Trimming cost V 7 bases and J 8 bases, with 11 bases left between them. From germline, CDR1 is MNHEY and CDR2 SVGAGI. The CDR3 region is CASNLPVGELFF. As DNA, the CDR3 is TGTGCCAGCAACCTCCCAGTAGGGGAGCTGTTTTTT.

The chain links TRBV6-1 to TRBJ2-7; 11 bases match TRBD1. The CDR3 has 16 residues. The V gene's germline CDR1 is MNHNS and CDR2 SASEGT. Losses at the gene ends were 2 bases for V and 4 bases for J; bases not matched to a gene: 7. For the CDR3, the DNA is TGTGCCAGCAGTGAAAGGGTGGGGACAGGGGGTTACGAGCAGTACTTC. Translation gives CASSERVGTGGYEQYF.

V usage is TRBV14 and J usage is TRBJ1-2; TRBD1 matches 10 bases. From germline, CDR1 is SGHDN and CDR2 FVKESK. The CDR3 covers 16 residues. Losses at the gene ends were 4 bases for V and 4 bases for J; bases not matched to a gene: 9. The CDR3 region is CASSRDRGRLIYGYTF. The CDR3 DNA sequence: TGTGCCAGCAGCCGAGACAGGGGGCGCCTAATCTATGGCTACACCTTC.

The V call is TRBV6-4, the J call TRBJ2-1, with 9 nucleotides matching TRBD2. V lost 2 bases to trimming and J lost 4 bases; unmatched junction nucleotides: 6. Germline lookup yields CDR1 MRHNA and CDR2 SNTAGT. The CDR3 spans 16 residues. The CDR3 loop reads CASSDGGTSLYNEQFF. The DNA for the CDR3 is TGTGCCAGCAGTGACGGTGGGACTAGCCTGTACAATGAGCAGTTCTTC.

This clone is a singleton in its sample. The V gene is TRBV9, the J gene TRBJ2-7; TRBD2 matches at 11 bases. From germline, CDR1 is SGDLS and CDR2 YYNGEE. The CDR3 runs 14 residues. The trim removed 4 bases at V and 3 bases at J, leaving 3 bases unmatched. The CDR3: CASSLGLAGYEQYF. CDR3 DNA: TGTGCCAGCAGCCTCGGACTAGCGGGCTACGAGCAGTACTTC.

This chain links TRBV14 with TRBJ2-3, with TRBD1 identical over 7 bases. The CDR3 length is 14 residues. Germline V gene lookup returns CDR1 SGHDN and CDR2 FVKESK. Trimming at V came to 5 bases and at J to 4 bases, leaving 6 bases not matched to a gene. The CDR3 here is CASSARQGPDTQYF. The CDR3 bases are TGTGCCAGCAGCGCTCGACAGGGACCAGATACGCAGTATTTT.

This CDR3 is CASSSNTEAFF. As DNA, the CDR3 is TGTGCCAGCAGTTCTAACACTGAAGCTTTCTTT. V usage is TRBV6-1 and J usage is TRBJ1-1; D is uncertain. The V and J ends lost 5 bases and 2 bases respectively, with 3 bases between them. Germline loops: CDR1 MNHNS, CDR2 SASEGT. The CDR3 loop spans 11 amino acids.

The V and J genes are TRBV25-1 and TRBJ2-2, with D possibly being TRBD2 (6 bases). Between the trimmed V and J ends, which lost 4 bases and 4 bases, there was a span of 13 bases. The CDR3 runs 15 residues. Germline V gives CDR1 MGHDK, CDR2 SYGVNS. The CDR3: CASSGAAGSTGELFF. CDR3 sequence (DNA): TGTGCCAGCAGTGGGGCGGCGGGGAGCACCGGGGAGCTGTTTTTT.

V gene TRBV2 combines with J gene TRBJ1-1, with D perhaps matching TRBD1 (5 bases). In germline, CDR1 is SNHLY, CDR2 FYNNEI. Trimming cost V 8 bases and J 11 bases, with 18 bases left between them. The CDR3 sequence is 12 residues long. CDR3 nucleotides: TGTGCCAGCTTACCTGAGACAGCGTGGGCTTTCTTT. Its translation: CASLPETAWAFF.

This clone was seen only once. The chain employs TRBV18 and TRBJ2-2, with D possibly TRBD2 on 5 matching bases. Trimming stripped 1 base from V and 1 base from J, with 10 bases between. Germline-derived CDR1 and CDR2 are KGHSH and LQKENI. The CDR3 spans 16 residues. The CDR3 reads CASSPRSEGNTGELFF. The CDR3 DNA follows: TGTGCCAGCTCACCACGAAGCGAGGGGAACACCGGGGAGCTGTTTTTT.

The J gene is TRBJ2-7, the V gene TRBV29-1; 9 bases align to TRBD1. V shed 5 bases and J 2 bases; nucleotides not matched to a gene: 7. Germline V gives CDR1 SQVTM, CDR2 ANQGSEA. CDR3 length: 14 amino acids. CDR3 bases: TGCAGCGTTAGAATGGACAGGGGTCCCTACGAGCAGTACTTC. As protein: CSVRMDRGPYEQYF.

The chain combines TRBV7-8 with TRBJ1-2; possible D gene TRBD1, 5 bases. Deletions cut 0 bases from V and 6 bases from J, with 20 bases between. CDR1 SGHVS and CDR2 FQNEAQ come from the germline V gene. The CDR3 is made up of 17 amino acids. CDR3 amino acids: CASSLAVEGGVWDGYTF. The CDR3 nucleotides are TGTGCCAGCAGCTTAGCAGTCGAGGGAGGGGTCTGGGATGGCTACACCTTC.

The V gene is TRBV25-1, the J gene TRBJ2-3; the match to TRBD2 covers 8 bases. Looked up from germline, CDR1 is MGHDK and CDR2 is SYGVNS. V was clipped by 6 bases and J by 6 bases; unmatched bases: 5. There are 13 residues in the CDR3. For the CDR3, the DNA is TGTGCCAGCAGCCGGGGGGGGAGGGATACGCAGTATTTT. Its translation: CASSRGGRDTQYF.

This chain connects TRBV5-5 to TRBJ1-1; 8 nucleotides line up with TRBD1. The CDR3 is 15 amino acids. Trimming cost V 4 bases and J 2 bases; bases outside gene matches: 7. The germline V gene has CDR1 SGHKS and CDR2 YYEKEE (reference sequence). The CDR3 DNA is TGTGCCAGCAGCGGACGGACAGGGCCTAACACTGAAGCTTTCTTT. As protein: CASSGRTGPNTEAFF.

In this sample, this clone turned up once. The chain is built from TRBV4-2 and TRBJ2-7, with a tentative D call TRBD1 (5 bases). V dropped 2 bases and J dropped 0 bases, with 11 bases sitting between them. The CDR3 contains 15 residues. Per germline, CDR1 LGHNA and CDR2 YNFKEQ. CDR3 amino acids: CASSQYQGNSYEQYF. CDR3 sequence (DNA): TGTGCCAGCAGCCAATATCAGGGAAACTCCTACGAGCAGTACTTC.

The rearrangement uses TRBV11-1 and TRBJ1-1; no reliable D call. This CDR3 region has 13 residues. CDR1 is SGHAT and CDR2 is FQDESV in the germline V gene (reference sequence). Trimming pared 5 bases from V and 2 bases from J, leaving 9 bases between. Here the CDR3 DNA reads TGTGCCAGCAGCCGAGGGCGTAACACTGAAGCTTTCTTT. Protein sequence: CASSRGRNTEAFF. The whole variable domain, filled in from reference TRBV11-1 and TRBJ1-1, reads EAEVAQSPRYKITEKSQAVAFWCDPISGHATLYWYRQILGQGPELLVQFQDESVVDDSQLPKDRFSAERLKGVDSTLKIQPAELGDSAMYLCASSRGRNTEAFFGQGTRLTVV.

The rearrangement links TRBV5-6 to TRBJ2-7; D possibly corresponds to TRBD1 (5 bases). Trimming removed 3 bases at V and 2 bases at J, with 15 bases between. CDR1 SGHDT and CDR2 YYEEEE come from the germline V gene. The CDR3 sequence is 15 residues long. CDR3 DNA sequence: TGTGCCAGCAGCTGGACATTCGACGCTACCTACGAGCAGTACTTC. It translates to CASSWTFDATYEQYF.